This T cell receptor (beta chain) stems from a study of read filtering for tumor transcriptome and immune sequencing. At the level of the study: Whole-transcriptome libraries were prepared after DNase treatment. Study-level findings and limits: Sorted CD138-negative bone marrow cells were not purified T cells. In IR-seq, single-read clonotypes were around 80% of clonotypes but approximately 3.5% of reads.

From about 400 ng of RNA, a library with molecular barcoded alpha/delta and beta/gamma adaptors was made. Each CDR3 protein gets one entry after TCRdb re-called the reads with MiXCR. The table records some 80,000 distinct CDR3 sequences, 10% to 15% of them present only once. This clonotype has ten or more counts. The antigen is undetermined. The CDR3 totals 12 residues. Germline V lookup: CDR1 SGHTA, CDR2 FQGNSA. V was clipped by 5 bases and J by 11 bases; unmatched bases: 3. The sample comprised a population of CD138-negative cells sorted from bone marrow. The chain recombines TRBV7-2 with TRBJ2-3; 11 bases are a match to TRBD2. The receptor was derived from a donor at least 40 years old with multiple myeloma. CDR3 sequence (DNA): TGTGCCAGCAGCGCGACTAGCGGGAAGCAGTATTTT. Its translation: CASSATSGKQYF.